The 27 T cell receptor beta chains listed next were all sequenced from one sample in a study of cytomegalovirus exposure and HLA in healthy donors. A multiplex PCR was run with 60 Vbeta primers and 13 Jbeta primers. TCRdb's table, derived via immunoSEQ multiplex PCR, lists solely in-frame clones and lacks some. The data hold about 260,000 clones, with just over 70% observed a single time. Sequencing was carried out using PBMCs. These receptors originate from a female donor in good health and CMV-seronegative.

A few counts support this clone. CDR3 nucleotide sequence: TGCAGCGTCGCCTCGGGCCCGGGGGGCTACACCTTC. It is translated as CSVASGPGGYTF. V and J are TRBV29-1 and TRBJ1-2; no reliable D call. V was cut by 6 bases and J by 8 bases, with 16 bases left in between. The germline V gene encodes CDR1 SQVTM and CDR2 ANQGSEA. The CDR3 covers 12 residues.

The chain employs TRBV5-1 and TRBJ2-5; 11 bases are a match to TRBD2. The CDR3 sequence is 16 residues long. Trimming cost V 5 bases and J 2 bases; bases outside gene matches: 8. Germline V gene data show CDR1 as SGHRS and CDR2 as YFSETQ. CDR3 sequence reads: CASSYVAGGIQETQYF. The CDR3, as DNA: TGCGCCAGCAGTTACGTAGCGGGAGGGATACAAGAGACCCAGTACTTC.

The chain has TRBV27 and TRBJ1-1; D ambiguous. Trimming removed 3 bases at V and 4 bases at J, with 12 bases between. The CDR3 loop spans 14 amino acids. Germline V lookup: CDR1 MNHEY, CDR2 SMNVEV (reference sequence). In nucleotides, the CDR3 is TGTGCCAGCAGTTTTGTGTGGGCGTCCACTGAAGCTTTCTTT. This encodes CASSFVWASTEAFF.

V usage is TRBV5-6 and J usage is TRBJ2-7, with TRBD1 matching 12 bases. Germline V gene sequence: CDR1 SGHDT, CDR2 YYEEEE. The CDR3 totals 16 residues. Trimming at V came to 1 base and at J to 5 bases, leaving 7 bases not matched to a gene. The CDR3 loop is CASSLLRDRGLHEQYF. CDR3 sequence (DNA): TGTGCCAGCAGCTTGCTACGGGACAGGGGGCTTCACGAGCAGTACTTC.

V gene TRBV7-9 combines with J gene TRBJ1-1; D is undetermined. This CDR3 is built from 13 residues. Trimming cost V 8 bases and J 7 bases, with 17 bases left between them. Germline-derived CDR1 and CDR2 are SEHNR and FQNEAQ (reference sequence). For the CDR3, the DNA is TGTGCCAGCCGTCGGAGGGAACAAGATGAAGCTTTCTTT. It specifies CASRRREQDEAFF.

The chain employs TRBV14 and TRBJ2-3; TRBD2 matches 10 bases. Germline CDR1 and CDR2: SGHDN and FVKESK. This CDR3 contains 19 residues. V dropped 4 bases and J dropped 2; count of bases not matched to a gene: 15. The CDR3 DNA reads TGTGCCAGCAGCCCCGGGGCAGGGACTAGCGCCATATCCACAGATACGCAGTATTTT. This codes for CASSPGAGTSAISTDTQYF.

The genes are TRBV19 and TRBJ1-5; tentative D call: TRBD1 (5 bases). Trimming pared 5 bases from V and 1 base from J, leaving 9 bases between. The germline V gene has CDR1 LNHDA and CDR2 SQIVND (reference sequence). This CDR3 is built from 14 residues. CDR3 amino acids: CASSRGGSNQPQHF. DNA for the CDR3: TGTGCCAGTAGTCGGGGGGGAAGCAATCAGCCCCAGCATTTT.

V is TRBV7-9 and J is TRBJ2-1; 8 bases are shared with TRBD1. V was pared by 11 bases and J by 0 bases, with 12 bases of the junction left unmatched. CDR3 length equals 16 residues. Germline assignment: CDR1 SEHNR and CDR2 FQNEAQ (reference sequence). For the CDR3, the DNA is TGTGCCGGCCTAAGGGACAGGACAATCTCCTACAATGAGCAGTTCTTC. Protein: CAGLRDRTISYNEQFF.

Note on this clone: At the DNA level, this CDR3 is encoded by other sequences in the same sample as well. The rearrangement uses TRBV11-2 and TRBJ1-4, with 7 bases matching TRBD1. The CDR3 is 17 residues long. Germline trimming cut 5 bases from V and 0 bases from J; bases unmatched to any gene: 9. The germline CDR1 and CDR2 sequences are SGHAT and FQNNGV. The CDR3 loop is CASSQYRGAATNEKLFF. The CDR3 nucleotides read TGTGCCAGCAGCCAATACAGGGGCGCTGCAACTAATGAAAAACTGTTTTTT.

This clone has a handful of counts. The chain links TRBV13 to TRBJ2-5, with 12 bases lining up with TRBD2. Looked up from germline, CDR1 is PRHDT and CDR2 is FYEKMQ (reference sequence). V gave up 6 bases and J gave up 2 bases; unmatched junction bases: 4. The CDR3 runs 15 residues. CDR3 nucleotides: TGTGCCAGCAGTTTGACTAGCGGGAGTCAAGAGACCCAGTACTTC. As protein: CASSLTSGSQETQYF.

On this clone itself: One end of the junction varies from germline; a read error may be responsible. The chain has TRBV10-3 and TRBJ2-7; the match to TRBD2 covers 8 bases. From germline, CDR1 is ENHRY and CDR2 SYGVKD. The CDR3 spans 12 residues. The CDR3 bases are TGTGCCATCAGTGCCCCCGGGGGGGCAGGACACTTC. This translates into CAISAPGGAGHF.

This sequence joins TRBV4-1 and TRBJ2-7; 9 nucleotides agree with TRBD2. V was clipped by 2 bases and J by 2 bases; unmatched bases: 1. The germline gives CDR1 MGHRA, CDR2 YSYEKL. This CDR3 region has 14 residues. The CDR3 protein is CASSQRGGAYEQYF. The CDR3 DNA reads as TGCGCCAGCAGCCAACGCGGGGGGGCCTACGAGCAGTACTTC.

In regard to this clone: Different DNA sequences within this sample yield the same CDR3. The chain recombines TRBV30 with TRBJ1-1; 8 bases fit TRBD1. Germline lookup yields CDR1 GTSNPN and CDR2 SVGIG (reference sequence). The CDR3 sequence is 12 residues long. V was clipped by 5 bases and J by 4 bases; unmatched bases: 3. The CDR3 sequence: CAWGQGGTEAFF. The CDR3, as DNA: TGTGCCTGGGGACAGGGCGGCACTGAAGCTTTCTTT.

The CDR3 sequence: CASSGTVGEGRYEQYF. The CDR3 bases are TGTGCCAGCAGCGGCACGGTGGGGGAGGGCCGGTACGAGCAGTACTTC. The chain combines TRBV7-9 with TRBJ2-7; 7 nucleotides agree with TRBD2. There are 16 residues in the CDR3. Germline V lookup: CDR1 SEHNR, CDR2 FQNEAQ (reference sequence). The trim removed 5 bases at V and 4 bases at J, leaving 14 bases unmatched.

The chain joins TRBV6-5 to TRBJ2-2, with a possible D match to TRBD2 (5 bases). V lost 6 bases, J lost 4 bases, and 15 bases lay in between. Germline V lookup: CDR1 MNHEY, CDR2 SVGAGI. The CDR3 is made up of 15 amino acids. This CDR3 is CASRLPSGVTGELFF. DNA of the CDR3: TGTGCCAGCAGGTTACCAAGCGGAGTCACCGGGGAGCTGTTTTTT.

About this clone itself: This same CDR3 is encoded by further DNA sequences in the sample. The DNA for the CDR3 is TGTGCCAGCAGTTTAGACAGGGGCACTGAAGCTTTCTTT. It specifies CASSLDRGTEAFF. The J gene is TRBJ1-1, the V gene TRBV27, with TRBD1 identical over 8 bases. The V gene end was trimmed by 2 bases and the J gene end by 4 bases; junction bases not matched to a gene: 0. This CDR3 spans 13 amino acids. CDR1 is MNHEY, CDR2 SMNVEV, per germline (reference sequence).

Here the CDR3 reads CASSPSGSSADTQYF. CDR3 bases: TGTGCCAGCAGCCCGAGCGGGAGTAGTGCAGATACGCAGTATTTT. The rearrangement uses TRBV7-2 and TRBJ2-3; the match to TRBD2 covers 8 bases. This CDR3 spans 15 amino acids. V dropped 5 bases and J dropped 4; count of bases not matched to a gene: 8. From germline, CDR1 is SGHTA and CDR2 FQGNSA.

This clone has a handful of counts. This chain joins TRBV30 and TRBJ2-4, with TRBD1 matching over 7 bases. The V and J ends lost 0 bases and 8 bases, in that order; junction bases with no gene match: 4. Germline V CDR1 and CDR2: GTSNPN, SVGIG (reference sequence). CDR3 length: 13 residues. The CDR3 nucleotides read TGTGCCTGGAGTGTACAGGGGACCCACATTCAGTACTTC. This sequence encodes CAWSVQGTHIQYF. Full variable domain (missing parts from reference TRBV30 and TRBJ2-4): SQTIHQWPATLVQPVGSPLSLECTVEGTSNPNLYWYRQAAGRGLQLLFYSVGIGQISSEVPQNLSASRPQDRQFILSSKKLLLSDSGFYLCAWSVQGTHIQYFGAGTRLSVL.

The rearrangement links TRBV7-6 to TRBJ2-6; maybe TRBD1 (6 bases). Germline CDR1 reads SGHVS; CDR2 reads FNYEAQ. V shed 5 bases and J shed 0 bases, with 20 bases lying between them. The CDR3 spans 19 residues. The CDR3 sequence is CASSETTGQDFSGANVLTF. The CDR3 region has the DNA TGTGCCAGCAGCGAAACGACGGGACAAGACTTCTCTGGGGCCAACGTCCTGACTTTC. The entire variable domain, with the rest obtained from reference TRBV7-6 and TRBJ2-6, is as follows: GAGVSQSPRYKVTKRGQDVALRCDPISGHVSLYWYRQALGQGPEFLTYFNYEAQQDKSGLPNDRFSAERPEGSISTLTIQRTEQRDSAMYRCASSETTGQDFSGANVLTFGAGSRLTVL.

J is TRBJ1-3 and V is TRBV28; a weak D match, TRBD1 (6 bases). Between the trimmed V and J ends, which lost 6 bases and 1 base, there was a span of 13 bases. This CDR3 spans 15 amino acids. In germline, CDR1 is MDHEN, CDR2 SYDVKM. CDR3 bases: TGTGCCAGCAGACGAGACAGGCCATCTGGAAACACCATATATTTT. It is translated as CASRRDRPSGNTIYF. Looking up the rest from reference TRBV28 and TRBJ1-3 gives the full variable domain: DVKVTQSSRYLVKRTGEKVFLECVQDMDHENMFWYRQDPGLGLRLIYFSYDVKMKEKGDIPEGYSVSREKKERFSLILESASTNQTSMYLCASRRDRPSGNTIYFGEGSWLTVV.

The rearrangement uses TRBV19 and TRBJ2-1; tentative D call: TRBD2 (6 bases). With 4 bases removed from V and 10 bases from J, the gap between germline ends came to 17 bases. Looked up from germline, CDR1 is LNHDA and CDR2 is SQIVND (reference sequence). CDR3 length: 14 residues. Here the CDR3 DNA reads TGTGCCAGTAGTAGAATAGCGGATTATGGGGAGCAGTTCTTC. Protein product: CASSRIADYGEQFF.

The rearrangement joins TRBV6-5 to TRBJ2-1, with D perhaps TRBD1 (6 bases). The CDR3 sequence is 13 residues long. CDR1 is MNHEY and CDR2 is SVGAGI in the germline V gene. The ends were cut back, 6 bases at V and 3 bases at J, with 9 bases in the middle. CDR3 region: CASRQGLYNEQFF. The DNA for the CDR3 is TGTGCCAGCAGACAGGGTCTCTACAATGAGCAGTTCTTC.

CDR3 region: CASSASTGFSGANVLTF. The CDR3 region has the DNA TGTGCCAGCAGCGCGTCGACAGGGTTCTCTGGGGCCAACGTCCTGACTTTC. This sequence joins TRBV9 and TRBJ2-6, with TRBD1 matching 7 bases. The ends lost 3 bases at V and 0 bases at J; junction bases unmatched: 6. The CDR3 consists of 17 residues. The germline V gene has CDR1 SGDLS and CDR2 YYNGEE.

The CDR3 DNA reads as TGTGCCAGCAGCTCACCCGGGACTAGCTTCTCCTACGAGCAGTACTTC. Amino acids: CASSSPGTSFSYEQYF. V usage is TRBV27 and J usage is TRBJ2-7, with 9 bases lining up with TRBD2. The length of the CDR3 is 16 residues. The germline gives CDR1 MNHEY, CDR2 SMNVEV (reference sequence). Trimming at V came to 6 bases and at J to 0 bases, leaving 9 bases not matched to a gene.

V and J are TRBV6-4 and TRBJ1-3; D call uncertain. The V end lost 1 base, the J end lost 2 bases, and 9 bases lay between the germline ends. The CDR3 is 15 amino acids. CDR1 is MRHNA, CDR2 SNTAGT, per germline. The CDR3, as DNA: TGTGCCAGCAGTGACTTTGTAGGAGCTGGAAACACCATATATTTT. Translated: CASSDFVGAGNTIYF.

The chain employs TRBV29-1 and TRBJ2-7; possible D gene TRBD1, 5 bases. Germline V lookup: CDR1 SQVTM, CDR2 ANQGSEA. Between the trimmed V and J ends, which lost 5 bases and 1 base, there was a span of 15 bases. The CDR3 extends over 14 amino acids. This chain's CDR3 is CSVRPVDRSYEQYF. For the CDR3, the DNA is TGCAGCGTTCGCCCGGTCGACAGATCCTACGAGCAGTACTTC.

The chain recombines TRBV27 with TRBJ2-7; D may be TRBD2 (5 bases). Germline V gene sequence: CDR1 MNHEY, CDR2 SMNVEV (reference sequence). CDR3 length equals 12 residues. V gave up 3 bases and J gave up 6 bases, with 9 bases separating them. The CDR3 DNA reads TGTGCCAGCAGTTTCGTGGGAGCCGAGCAGTACTTC. Its translation is CASSFVGAEQYF.